The clone carrying this T cell receptor (beta chain) is a singleton in its sample. Antigen: not known. This specimen belongs to a study of shared clonotypes between healthy human individuals. CDR1 and CDR2 from the germline V gene are SGHAT and FQDESV (reference sequence). The CDR3 loop spans 16 amino acids. V trimming: 5 bases; J trimming: 8 bases; junction bases outside the gene matches: 12. CD45RO-negative CD8 cells positively selected for CCR7 made up the naive population, which excluded terminally differentiated effector memory CD45RA+ cells. The donor population consisted of healthy HIV-negative adults with no recent acute infections or vaccinations. Study-level findings and limits: Non-shared clonotypes showed lower generation probabilities than clonotypes common to all four donors. Naive CD4 clonotype sharing across a handful of donors was around 5.5%.

The data were produced by immunoSEQ multiplex PCR, yet TCRdb's version contains in-frame clones alone and is incomplete. The top ten hold roughly 1.8% of the sample, which has millions of clones, around 93% seen once. Sequencing was done on a sample of naive CD8+ T cells from PBMCs. The TCR originated in a man aged 18 to 30 in good health. Some clones in this sample may be carry-over from other donors' samples. The chain is built from TRBV11-1 and TRBJ2-1; TRBD2 matches at 10 bases. CDR3 coding DNA: TGTGCCAGCAGCCCTCCCTGGACTAGCGGTACGCATGAGCAGTTCTTC. Translated, it gives CASSPPWTSGTHEQFF.